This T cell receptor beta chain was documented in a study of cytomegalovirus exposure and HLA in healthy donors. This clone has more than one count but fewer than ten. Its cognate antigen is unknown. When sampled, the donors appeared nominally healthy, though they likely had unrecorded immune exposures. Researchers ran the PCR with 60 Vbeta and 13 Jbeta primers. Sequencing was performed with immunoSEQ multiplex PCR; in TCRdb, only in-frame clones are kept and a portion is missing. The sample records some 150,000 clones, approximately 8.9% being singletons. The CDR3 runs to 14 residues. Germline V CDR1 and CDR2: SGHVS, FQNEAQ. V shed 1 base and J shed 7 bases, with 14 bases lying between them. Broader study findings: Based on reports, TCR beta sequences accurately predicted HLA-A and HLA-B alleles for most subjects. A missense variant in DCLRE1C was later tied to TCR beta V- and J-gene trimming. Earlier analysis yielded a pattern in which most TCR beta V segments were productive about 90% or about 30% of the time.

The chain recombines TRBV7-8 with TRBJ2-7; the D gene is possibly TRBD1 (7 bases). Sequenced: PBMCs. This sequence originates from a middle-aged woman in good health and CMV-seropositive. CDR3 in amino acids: CASSLGQGLGEQYF. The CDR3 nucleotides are TGTGCCAGCAGCTTAGGACAGGGACTTGGGGAGCAGTACTTC.